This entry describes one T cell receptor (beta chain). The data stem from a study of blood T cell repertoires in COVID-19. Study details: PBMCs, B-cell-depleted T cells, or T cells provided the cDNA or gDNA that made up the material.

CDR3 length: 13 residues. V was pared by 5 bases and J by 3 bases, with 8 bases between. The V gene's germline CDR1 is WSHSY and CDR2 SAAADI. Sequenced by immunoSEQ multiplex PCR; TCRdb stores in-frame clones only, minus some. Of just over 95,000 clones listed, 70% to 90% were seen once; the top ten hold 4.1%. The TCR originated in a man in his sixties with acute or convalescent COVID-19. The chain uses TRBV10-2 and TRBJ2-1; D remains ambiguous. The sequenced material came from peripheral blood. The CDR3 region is CASSSGSYNEQFF. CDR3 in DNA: TGCGCCAGCAGTTCAGGAAGCTACAATGAGCAGTTCTTC.